This is a list of T cell receptor beta chains from one sample in a study of T cells in Graves' hyperthyroidism and ophthalmopathy. TCRdb independently ran MiXCR on the multiplex PCR reads; one entry per CDR3 protein. In the table there are 350,000 or so distinct CDR3 sequences, around 20% of which are singletons. The sample comprised blood. The receptors originated from a woman aged 50 to 60 with Graves' hyperthyroidism. Each CDR3 is given with its conserved first and last residue. D genes are given only for firm matches. Part of the rows lack a size; the others show once, few, many or a class for expanded clones.

D gene,V gene,clone size,J gene,CDR3 protein,CDR3 DNA
TRBD1,TRBV20-1,many,TRBJ1-5,CSARRGTAGLNQPQHF,TGCAGTGCTAGGAGGGGGACAGCGGGCTTGAACCAGCCCCAGCATTTT
TRBD1,TRBV30,many,TRBJ1-4,CASQGASEKLFF,TGTGCCTCACAGGGGGCGAGTGAAAAACTGTTTTTT
-,TRBV18,-,TRBJ2-7,CASSPPDYEQYF,TGTGCCAGCTCACCCCCCGACTACGAGCAGTACTTC
TRBD2,TRBV18,-,TRBJ2-2,CASSPQAGANTGELFF,TGTGCCAGCTCACCCCAAGCGGGGGCGAACACCGGGGAGCTGTTTTTT
TRBD1,TRBV28,many,TRBJ2-5,CASSSGQGIWAQYF,TGTGCCAGCAGTTCCGGACAGGGGATTTGGGCCCAGTACTTC
-,TRBV28,many,TRBJ1-1,CATRRTAAFF,TGTGCCACCAGAAGGACAGCGGCTTTCTTT
TRBD1,TRBV20-1,-,TRBJ1-4,CSARDSTSNEKLFF,TGCAGTGCCCGGGACAGCACTTCTAATGAAAAACTGTTTTTT
-,TRBV20-1,-,TRBJ2-1,CSARRPGAANNEQFF,TGCAGTGCTAGACGCCCGGGAGCAGCCAACAATGAGCAGTTCTTC
TRBD2,TRBV9,once,TRBJ2-7,CASSVDGRAEGEQYF,TGTGCCAGCAGCGTAGACGGGAGGGCCGAAGGCGAGCAGTACTTC
-,TRBV6-1,few,TRBJ2-6,CASRGKRGWPGANVLTF,TGTGCCAGCAGAGGGAAAAGGGGATGGCCTGGGGCCAACGTCCTGACTTTC
-,TRBV20-1,-,TRBJ1-2,CSAGSARYGYTF,TGCAGTGCTGGCTCGGCGCGGTATGGCTACACCTTC
-,TRBV15,few,TRBJ2-5,CATSRDKGHLETQYF,TGTGCCACCAGCAGAGATAAGGGACACTTAGAGACCCAGTACTTC
TRBD2,TRBV6-1,many,TRBJ2-7,CASSGWTSEYYEQYF,TGTGCCAGCAGTGGCTGGACTAGCGAGTATTACGAGCAGTACTTC
-,TRBV28,-,TRBJ1-4,CASSPTDSQLELFF,TGTGCCAGCAGTCCGACCGACAGCCAACTGGAACTGTTTTTT
TRBD1,TRBV4-1,few,TRBJ1-2,CASSHIGQGDDGYTF,TGCGCCAGCAGCCACATCGGACAGGGGGACGATGGCTACACCTTC
-,TRBV7-8,-,TRBJ2-1,CASSPHGSSYNEQFF,TGTGCCAGCAGCCCCCATGGGAGCTCCTACAATGAGCAGTTCTTC
-,TRBV27,-,TRBJ2-2,CASSSRPRGELFF,TGTGCCAGCAGTTCGCGACCTCGGGGGGAGCTGTTTTTT
-,TRBV7-6,few,TRBJ1-5,CASSWRQHSNQPQHF,TGTGCCAGCAGCTGGCGACAGCATAGCAATCAGCCCCAGCATTTT
TRBD1,TRBV7-9,many,TRBJ2-2,CASSSGQGNTGELFF,TGTGCCAGCAGCTCGGGACAGGGGAACACCGGGGAGCTGTTTTTT
-,TRBV29-1,few,TRBJ2-7,CSVEGGYPYEQYF,TGCAGCGTGGAGGGGGGGTATCCCTACGAGCAGTACTTC
-,TRBV20-1,-,TRBJ1-5,CSATEGSGNQPQHF,TGCAGTGCTACCGAGGGTAGCGGCAATCAGCCCCAGCATTTT
-,TRBV18,-,TRBJ2-5,CASSPHRQETQYF,TGTGCCAGCTCACCACACAGACAAGAGACCCAGTACTTC
TRBD1,TRBV6-1,many,TRBJ2-1,CASSPRTGTGLNEQFF,TGTGCCAGCAGTCCCCGTACCGGGACAGGTCTCAATGAGCAGTTCTTC
TRBD2,TRBV2,many,TRBJ2-1,CASRSGRGTIEQFF,TGTGCCAGCAGAAGCGGGAGGGGTACGATAGAGCAGTTCTTC
TRBD2,TRBV10-3,many,TRBJ2-1,CAISESTSGSKKQFF,TGTGCCATCAGTGAGTCGACTAGCGGGAGTAAAAAGCAGTTCTTC
-,TRBV15,many,TRBJ1-5,CATSRRVDPGQPQHF,TGTGCCACCAGCAGGAGAGTTGACCCCGGGCAGCCCCAGCATTTT
-,TRBV12-3/TRBV12-4,many,TRBJ1-4,CASSFNLHRLFF,TGTGCCAGCAGTTTTAACTTGCATAGACTGTTTTTT
-,TRBV28,many,TRBJ1-2,CASSLPRGLSYGYTF,TGTGCCAGCAGTTTACCTCGGGGGCTCAGCTATGGCTACACCTTC
TRBD1,TRBV3-1,many,TRBJ2-7,CASSQGQGPSYEQYF,TGTGCCAGCAGCCAGGGACAGGGCCCAAGTTACGAGCAGTACTTC